Listed here is a single T cell receptor beta chain. This table comes from immunoSEQ multiplex PCR, and its TCRdb copy is limited to in-frame clones, with some not included. This table has roughly 40,000 clones, around 93% appearing once. The data originate from a study of T cell changes during pregnancy in multiple sclerosis. This TCR came from a female donor with multiple sclerosis, enrolled in a pregnancy study. The specimen comprised CD4+ T cells from peripheral blood mononuclear cells, sampled after pregnancy.

CDR3 region: CASSLPVSGNNYGYTF. The CDR3 region has the DNA TGCGCCAGCAGCCTCCCCGTGTCGGGGAACAACTATGGCTACACCTTC. This chain joins TRBV5-1 and TRBJ1-2, with no clear D. Trimming left V 4 bases short and J 2 bases short, with 18 bases between. Looked up from germline, CDR1 is SGHRS and CDR2 is YFSETQ. CDR3 length equals 16 residues.